This paragraph covers one T cell receptor beta chain sequence. This CDR3 is built from 11 residues. The V end lost 3 bases, the J end lost 8 bases, and 8 bases lay between the germline ends. Germline loops: CDR1 DFQATT, CDR2 SNEGSKA (reference sequence). TCRdb ran MiXCR on the 5' RACE reads and lists one entry per CDR3 protein. The sample lists around 30,000 distinct CDR3 sequences, around 22% seen once, with 4.3% in the top ten. The source of this sequence is a female donor with breast cancer. Sequenced sample: memory CD4+ T cells sorted from blood. Regarding subset: memory CD4+ T cells, CD4+CD45RO+CD25-. The chain uses TRBV20-1 and TRBJ2-1, with D possibly TRBD2 on 6 matching bases. CDR3 protein: CSAREGYEQFF. The CDR3 DNA follows: TGCAGTGCTAGGGAGGGCTATGAGCAGTTCTTC.